This note documents a single T cell receptor beta chain sequence. The CDR3 extends over 15 amino acids. Germline CDR1 is GTSNPN and CDR2 is SVGIG (reference sequence). V was cut by 0 bases and J by 1 base, with 7 bases left in between. This sample is part of a study of control samples from healthy donors and cancer patients. The protocol was immunoSEQ multiplex PCR, while the TCRdb copy is restricted to in-frame clones and leaves out a portion. The sample lists about 150,000 clones, roughly 92% occurring once. The material sequenced was blood. This chain joins TRBV30 and TRBJ2-6; D perhaps matches TRBD2 (5 bases). The receptor's source is a man aged 50-60 years in good health. The CDR3 region has the DNA TGTGCCTGGAGTGTACCGGGGTCTGGGGCCAACGTCCTGACTTTC. Translated: CAWSVPGSGANVLTF.